This TCR beta chain was observed in a study of T cells in Graves' hyperthyroidism and ophthalmopathy. The V gene's germline CDR1 is MDHEN and CDR2 SYDVKM. CDR3 length: 14 amino acids. V was cut by 6 bases and J by 4 bases, with 13 bases left in between. Amplification yielded TCR beta CDR3 regions, with RNA transcripts as the source. An initial round of RT-PCR targeting the TCR CDR3 relied on the HTBI primer set. In TCRdb, the multiplex PCR reads were re-called with MiXCR into one record per CDR3 protein. This sample has 600,000 or so distinct CDR3 sequences, with 14% found just once. For the diagnoses, clinical symptoms, serum thyroxine and TRAb, thyroid ultrasound and orbital computed tomography were used. There are many counts of this clonotype.

This clonotype originated in a woman aged 18-29 years with Graves' ophthalmopathy. Sequencing was carried out using blood. V gene TRBV28 combines with J gene TRBJ1-5; D is unclear. In DNA form, the CDR3 reads TGTGCCAGCAGAACCCAGCGGGGAAATCAGCCCCAGCATTTT. Its protein product is CASRTQRGNQPQHF.